This entry is about one T cell receptor (beta chain). What it binds is not known. Per germline, CDR1 KGHSH and CDR2 LQKENI. Trimming removed 2 bases at V and 2 bases at J, with 12 bases between. The CDR3 has 15 amino acids. The data are from a study of shared clonotypes between healthy human individuals. For the study at large: The study enrolled a couple of women and a few men aged 18 to 49. Findings and caveats of the study: When compared with the clonotypes that were shared by all four sorted-subset donors, the non-shared clonotypes turned out to have lower generation probabilities. Clonotypes that were shared across several donors made up roughly 5.2% of naive CD4 clonotypes. Only blood underwent sampling, and tissue repertoires likely differ.

Produced via immunoSEQ multiplex PCR; TCRdb's table is partial and in-frame only. The data contain 1.6 million or so clones, approximately 98.5% of them singletons. The source of this sequence is a man between 25 and 39 years old in good health. What was sequenced was naive CD4+ T cells sorted from blood. Indicated subset: CD45RA+ positively selected. The rearrangement uses TRBV18 and TRBJ2-5; weak D call: TRBD1 (5 bases). The CDR3 DNA reads TGTGCCAGCTCACCAATCCGGGCAGGGCAAGAGACCCAGTACTTC. As protein: CASSPIRAGQETQYF.